This T cell receptor (beta chain) was found in a study of blood T cell repertoires in COVID-19. Assay used: immunoSEQ multiplex PCR; TCRdb lists only in-frame clones, some missing. The sample gives about 54,000 clones, more than 75% of which show up once; more than 4.5% is in the top ten. CDR3 size: 17 residues. Trimming removed 1 base at V and 4 bases at J, with 19 bases between. Germline CDR1 and CDR2: KGHSH and LQKENI. Sample: peripheral blood. This sequence was found in a man aged 35-49 years with active COVID-19. The chain links TRBV18 to TRBJ2-5; D is possibly TRBD1 (7 bases). The DNA for the CDR3 is TGTGCCAGCTCACCACTTCTCGGTCAGGGGGGCAGAGAGACCCAGTACTTC. Its translation: CASSPLLGQGGRETQYF.